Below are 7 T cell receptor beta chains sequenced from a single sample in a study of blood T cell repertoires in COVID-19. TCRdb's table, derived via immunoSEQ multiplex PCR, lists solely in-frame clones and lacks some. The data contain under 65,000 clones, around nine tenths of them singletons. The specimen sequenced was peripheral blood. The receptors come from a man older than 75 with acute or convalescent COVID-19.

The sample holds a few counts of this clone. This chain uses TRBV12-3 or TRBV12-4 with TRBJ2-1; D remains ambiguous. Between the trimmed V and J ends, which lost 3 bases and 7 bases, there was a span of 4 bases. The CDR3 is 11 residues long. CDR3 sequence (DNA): TGTGCCAGCAGTTTGGAGAATGAGCAGTTCTTC. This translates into CASSLENEQFF.

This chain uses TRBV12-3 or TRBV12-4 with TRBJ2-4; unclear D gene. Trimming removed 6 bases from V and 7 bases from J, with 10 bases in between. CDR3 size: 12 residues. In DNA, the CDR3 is TGTGCCAGCAGCTCCGCGGTTAACATTCAGTACTTC. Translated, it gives CASSSAVNIQYF.

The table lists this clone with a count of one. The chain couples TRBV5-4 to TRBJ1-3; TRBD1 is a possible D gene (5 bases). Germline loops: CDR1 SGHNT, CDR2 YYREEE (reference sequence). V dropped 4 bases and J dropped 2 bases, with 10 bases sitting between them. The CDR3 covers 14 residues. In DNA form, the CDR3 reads TGTGCCAGCAGCCCGCGGGGGGCTGGAAACACCATATATTTT. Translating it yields CASSPRGAGNTIYF.

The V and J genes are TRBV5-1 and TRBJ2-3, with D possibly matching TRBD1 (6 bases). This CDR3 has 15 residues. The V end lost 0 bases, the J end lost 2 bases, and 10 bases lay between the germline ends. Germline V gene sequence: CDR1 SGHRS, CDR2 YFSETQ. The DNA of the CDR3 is TGCGCCAGCAGCTTGGACGGGACATCCACAGATACGCAGTATTTT. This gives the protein CASSLDGTSTDTQYF.

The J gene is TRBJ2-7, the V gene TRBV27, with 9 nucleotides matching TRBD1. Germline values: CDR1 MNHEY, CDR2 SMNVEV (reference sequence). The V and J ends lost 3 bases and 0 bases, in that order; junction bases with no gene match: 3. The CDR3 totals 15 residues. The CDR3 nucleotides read TGTGCCAGCAGTTTTGGGACAGGGAGCTCCTACGAGCAGTACTTC. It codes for CASSFGTGSSYEQYF.

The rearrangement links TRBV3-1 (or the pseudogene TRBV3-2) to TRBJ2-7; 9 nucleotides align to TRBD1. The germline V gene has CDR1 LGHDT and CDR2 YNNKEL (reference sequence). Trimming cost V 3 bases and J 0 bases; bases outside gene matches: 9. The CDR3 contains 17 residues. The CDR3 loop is CASSHWGGQGYSYEQYF. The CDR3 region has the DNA TGTGCCAGCAGCCATTGGGGGGGACAGGGTTACTCCTACGAGCAGTACTTC.

CDR3 bases: TGTGCCAGCAGTGTGTCCGGGACATCTCAGGGTGGCTATGGCTACACCTTC. It encodes CASSVSGTSQGGYGYTF. The chain recombines TRBV2 with TRBJ1-2; possibly TRBD1 for D (6 bases). Trimming stripped 4 bases from V and 4 bases from J, with 22 bases between. The germline V gene encodes CDR1 SNHLY and CDR2 FYNNEI. The CDR3 sequence is 17 residues long. The entire variable domain, with the rest obtained from reference TRBV2 and TRBJ1-2, is as follows: EPEVTQTPSHQVTQMGQEVILRCVPISNHLYFYWYRQILGQKVEFLVSFYNNEISEKSEIFDDQFSVERPDGSNFTLKIRSTKLEDSAMYFCASSVSGTSQGGYGYTFGSGTRLTVV.